This T cell receptor (beta chain) is drawn from a study of blood T cell repertoires in COVID-19. In the study overall: Both acute and convalescent COVID-19 samples were obtained from the United States, Italy and Spain.

Those who participated ranged in age from about 18 to 89 years and resided in 20 to 30 US areas. Before being deemed recovered, Cohort 3 donors had two negative PCRs, clearance, or symptom resolution. With 5 bases removed from V and 1 base from J, the gap between germline ends came to 2 bases. The CDR3 has 11 residues. Germline assignment: CDR1 SEHNR and CDR2 FQNEAQ (reference sequence). Clones were sequenced by immunoSEQ multiplex PCR, and TCRdb holds only the in-frame ones, with some missing. The data contain approximately 320,000 clones, roughly 90% of them singletons. The chain employs TRBV7-9 and TRBJ1-1; D gene ambiguous. Sequenced: PBMCs or T cells enriched from blood (not recorded which). The clonotype comes from a man in his sixties who had recovered from COVID-19. CDR3 sequence reads: CASSQNTEAFF. CDR3 DNA sequence: TGTGCCAGCAGCCAGAACACTGAAGCTTTCTTT. Full variable domain (missing parts from reference TRBV7-9 and TRBJ1-1): DTGVSQNPRHKITKRGQNVTFRCDPISEHNRLYWYRQTLGQGPEFLTYFQNEAQLEKSRLLSDRFSAERPKGSFSTLEIQRTEQGDSAMYLCASSQNTEAFFGQGTRLTVV.